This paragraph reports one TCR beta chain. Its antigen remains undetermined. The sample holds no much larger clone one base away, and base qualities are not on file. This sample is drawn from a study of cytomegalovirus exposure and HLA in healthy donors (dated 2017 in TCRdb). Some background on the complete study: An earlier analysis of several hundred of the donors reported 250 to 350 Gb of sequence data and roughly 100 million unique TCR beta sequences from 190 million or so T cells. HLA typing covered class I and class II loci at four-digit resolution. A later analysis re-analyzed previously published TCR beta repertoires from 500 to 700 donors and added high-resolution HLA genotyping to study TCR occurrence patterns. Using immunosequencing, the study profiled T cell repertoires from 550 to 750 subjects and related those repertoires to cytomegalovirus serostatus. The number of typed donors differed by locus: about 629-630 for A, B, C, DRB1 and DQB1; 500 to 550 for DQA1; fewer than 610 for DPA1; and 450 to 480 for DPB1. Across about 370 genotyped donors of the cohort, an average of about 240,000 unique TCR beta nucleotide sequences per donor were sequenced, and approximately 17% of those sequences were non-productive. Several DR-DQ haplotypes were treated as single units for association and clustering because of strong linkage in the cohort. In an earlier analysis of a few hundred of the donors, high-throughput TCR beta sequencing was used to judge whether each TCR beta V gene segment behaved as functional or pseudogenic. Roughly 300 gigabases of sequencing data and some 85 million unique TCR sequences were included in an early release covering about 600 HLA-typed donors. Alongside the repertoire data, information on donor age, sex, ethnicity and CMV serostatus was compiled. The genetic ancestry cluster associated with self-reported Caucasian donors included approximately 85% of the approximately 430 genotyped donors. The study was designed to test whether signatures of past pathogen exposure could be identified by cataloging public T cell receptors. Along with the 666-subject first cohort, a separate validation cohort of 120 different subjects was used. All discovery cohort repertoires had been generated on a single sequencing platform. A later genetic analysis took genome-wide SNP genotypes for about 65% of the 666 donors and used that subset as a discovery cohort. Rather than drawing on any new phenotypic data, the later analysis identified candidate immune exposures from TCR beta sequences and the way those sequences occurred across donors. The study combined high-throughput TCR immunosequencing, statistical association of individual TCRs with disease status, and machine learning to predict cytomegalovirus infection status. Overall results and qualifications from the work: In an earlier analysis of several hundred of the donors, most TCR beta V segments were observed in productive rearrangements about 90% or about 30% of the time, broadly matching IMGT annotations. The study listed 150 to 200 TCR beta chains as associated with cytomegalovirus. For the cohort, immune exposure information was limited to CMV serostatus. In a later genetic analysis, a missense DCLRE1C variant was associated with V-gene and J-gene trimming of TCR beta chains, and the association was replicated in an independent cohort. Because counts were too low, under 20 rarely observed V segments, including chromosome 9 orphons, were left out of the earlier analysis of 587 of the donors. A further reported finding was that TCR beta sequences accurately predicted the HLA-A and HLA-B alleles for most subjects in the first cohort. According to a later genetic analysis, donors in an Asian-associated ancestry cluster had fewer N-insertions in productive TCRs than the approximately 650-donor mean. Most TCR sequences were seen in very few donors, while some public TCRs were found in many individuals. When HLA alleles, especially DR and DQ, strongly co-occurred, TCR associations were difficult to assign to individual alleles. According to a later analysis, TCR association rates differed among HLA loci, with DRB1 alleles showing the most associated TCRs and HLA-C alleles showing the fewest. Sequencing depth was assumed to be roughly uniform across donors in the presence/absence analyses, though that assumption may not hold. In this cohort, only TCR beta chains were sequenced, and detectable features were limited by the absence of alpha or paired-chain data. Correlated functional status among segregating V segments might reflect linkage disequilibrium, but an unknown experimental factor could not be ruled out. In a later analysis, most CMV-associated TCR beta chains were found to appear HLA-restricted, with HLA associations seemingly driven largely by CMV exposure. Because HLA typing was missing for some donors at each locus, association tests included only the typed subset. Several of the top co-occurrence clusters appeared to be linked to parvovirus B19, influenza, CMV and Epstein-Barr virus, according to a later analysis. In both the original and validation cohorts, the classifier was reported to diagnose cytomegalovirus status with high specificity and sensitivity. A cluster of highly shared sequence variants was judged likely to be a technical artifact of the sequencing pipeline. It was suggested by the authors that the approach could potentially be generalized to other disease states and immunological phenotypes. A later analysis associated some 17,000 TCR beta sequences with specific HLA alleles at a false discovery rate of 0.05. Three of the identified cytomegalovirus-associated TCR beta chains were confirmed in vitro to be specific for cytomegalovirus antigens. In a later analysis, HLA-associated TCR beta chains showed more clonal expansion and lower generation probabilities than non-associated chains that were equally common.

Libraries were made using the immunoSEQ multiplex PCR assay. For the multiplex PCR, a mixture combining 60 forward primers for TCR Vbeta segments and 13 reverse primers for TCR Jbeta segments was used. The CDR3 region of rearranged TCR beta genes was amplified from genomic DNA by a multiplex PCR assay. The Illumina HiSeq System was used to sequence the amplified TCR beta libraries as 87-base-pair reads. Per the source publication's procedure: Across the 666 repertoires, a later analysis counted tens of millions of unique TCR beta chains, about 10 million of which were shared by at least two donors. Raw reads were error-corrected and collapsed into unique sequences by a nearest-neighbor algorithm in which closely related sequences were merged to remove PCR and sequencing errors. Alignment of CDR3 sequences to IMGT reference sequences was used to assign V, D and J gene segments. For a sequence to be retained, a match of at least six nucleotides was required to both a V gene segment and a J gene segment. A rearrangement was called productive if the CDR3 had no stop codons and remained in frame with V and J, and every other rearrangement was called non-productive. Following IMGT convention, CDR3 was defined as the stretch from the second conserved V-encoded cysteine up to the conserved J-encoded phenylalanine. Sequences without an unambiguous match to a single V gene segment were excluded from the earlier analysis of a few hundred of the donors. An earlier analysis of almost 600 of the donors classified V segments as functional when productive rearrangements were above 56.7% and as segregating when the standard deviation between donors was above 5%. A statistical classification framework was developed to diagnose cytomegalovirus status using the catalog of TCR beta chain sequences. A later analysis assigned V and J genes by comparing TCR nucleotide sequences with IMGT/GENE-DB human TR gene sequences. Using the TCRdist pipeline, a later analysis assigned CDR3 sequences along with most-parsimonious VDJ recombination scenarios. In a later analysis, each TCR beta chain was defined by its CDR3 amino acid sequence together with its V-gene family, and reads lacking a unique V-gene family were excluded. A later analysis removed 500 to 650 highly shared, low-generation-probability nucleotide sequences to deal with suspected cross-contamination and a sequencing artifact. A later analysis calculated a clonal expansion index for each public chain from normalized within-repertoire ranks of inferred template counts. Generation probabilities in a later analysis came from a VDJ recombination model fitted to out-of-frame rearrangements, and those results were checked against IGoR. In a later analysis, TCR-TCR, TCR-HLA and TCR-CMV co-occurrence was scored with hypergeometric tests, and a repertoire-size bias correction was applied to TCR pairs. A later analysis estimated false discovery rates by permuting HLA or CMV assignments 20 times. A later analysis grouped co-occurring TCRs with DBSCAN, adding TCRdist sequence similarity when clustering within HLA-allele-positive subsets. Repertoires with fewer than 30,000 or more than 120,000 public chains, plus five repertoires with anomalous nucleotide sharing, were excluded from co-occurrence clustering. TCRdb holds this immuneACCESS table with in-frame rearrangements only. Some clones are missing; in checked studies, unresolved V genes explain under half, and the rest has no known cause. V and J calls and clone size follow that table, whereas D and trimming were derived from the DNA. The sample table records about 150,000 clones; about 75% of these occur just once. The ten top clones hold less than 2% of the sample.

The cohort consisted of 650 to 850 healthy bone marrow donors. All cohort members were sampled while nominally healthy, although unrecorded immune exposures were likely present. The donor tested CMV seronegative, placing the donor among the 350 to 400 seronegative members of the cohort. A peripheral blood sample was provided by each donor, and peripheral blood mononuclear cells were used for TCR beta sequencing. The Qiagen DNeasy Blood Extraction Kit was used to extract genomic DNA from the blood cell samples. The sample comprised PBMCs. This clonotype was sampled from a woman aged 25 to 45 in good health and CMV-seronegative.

The DNA reads as follows: TGTGCCAGCGGGCCGAGGGACAGGGCCCCTTTTGGCTACACCTTC. Its coded protein is CASGPRDRAPFGYTF. The rearranged segments are TRBV27 and TRBJ1-2, and 9 junction bases match TRBD1. Trimmed from V: 8 bases; trimmed from J: 7 bases; junction bases lacking a gene match: 14. Including cysteine and phenylalanine, the CDR3 has 15 amino acids. Only CDR3 DNA is held: 45 bases, read in frame from base 1. As encoded in the germline V gene (reference sequence), CDR1 is MNHEY while CDR2 is SMNVEV.